Following are 19 T cell receptor beta chains from one sample sequenced in a study of tumor-infiltrating lymphocytes in glioblastoma multiforme. TCR beta libraries were built from RNA through three nested multiplex PCR rounds using modified ARM-PCR. TCRdb analysed the multiplex PCR reads with MiXCR anew, one entry per CDR3 protein. The sample shows tens of thousands of distinct CDR3 sequences, approximately 66% of them seen only once. The sequenced sample consisted of brain tumor tissue. The source of these receptors is a male donor with glioblastoma.

The sample holds many counts of this clonotype. The V call is TRBV6-5, the J call TRBJ2-3, with D uncertain. The CDR3 loop spans 15 amino acids. Trimming cost V 5 bases and J 0 bases, with 12 bases left between them. Germline V CDR1 and CDR2: MNHEY, SVGAGI. The CDR3 sequence: CASSPGASSTDTQYF. CDR3 DNA sequence: TGTGCCAGCAGTCCCGGCGCGTCGAGCACAGATACGCAGTATTTT.

This clonotype was observed a single time. One end of the junction fails to match germline, which may point to a read error. The chain links TRBV6-5 to TRBJ2-1, with D tentatively TRBD1 (5 bases). The CDR3 is 14 residues long. Germline V gives CDR1 MNHEY, CDR2 SVGAGI. The CDR3 DNA reads TGTGACAGCAGTTACAGGCCGGGCTTCGGTGAACGGTTCTTC. This gives the protein CDSSYRPGFGERFF.

This rearrangement joins TRBV30 to TRBJ2-2, with a possible D match to TRBD2 (5 bases). The CDR3 is 13 residues long. The V and J ends lost 3 bases and 8 bases respectively, with 13 bases between them. From germline, CDR1 is GTSNPN and CDR2 SVGIG (reference sequence). The CDR3 coding sequence is TGTGCCTGGAGCGCATCCCGGAGGGGGGAGCTGTTTTTT. Translating it yields CAWSASRRGELFF.

Notes on this clonotype: The conserved final phenylalanine or tryptophan is absent from the CDR3, which likely points to a read error. V is TRBV12-3 or TRBV12-4 and J is TRBJ2-7, with TRBD1 identical over 7 bases. The CDR3 is 13 amino acids. CDR3 sequence (DNA): TGTGTCAGCAGTTCTCAGGGGGCCTACGAGCAGTACCTC. Translating it yields CVSSSQGAYEQYL.

This clonotype was observed many times. The chain couples TRBV6-1 to TRBJ2-5; either TRBD1 or TRBD2 may supply D (5 bases each). CDR3 length: 15 amino acids. Trimming stripped 6 bases from V and 1 base from J, with 15 bases between. CDR1 and CDR2 (germline): MNHNS, SASEGT. This chain's CDR3 is CASRGIGTVQETQYF. The CDR3 nucleotides are TGTGCCAGCAGGGGGATAGGGACCGTCCAAGAGACCCAGTACTTC.

Notes on this clonotype: One junction end does not reproduce the germline sequence, and a read error may be involved. The chain has TRBV11-2 and TRBJ2-5; TRBD2 is a possible D gene (5 bases). The CDR3 extends over 15 amino acids. Germline V gene data show CDR1 as SGHAT and CDR2 as FQNNGV. The CDR3 spells CDSSLIPGRQENQYF. The CDR3 DNA is TGTGACAGCAGCTTAATTCCGGGAAGACAAGAGAACCAGTACTTC.

Regarding this clonotype: The final CDR3 position lacks the conserved phenylalanine or tryptophan, pointing to a likely read error. The chain has TRBV25-1 and TRBJ2-7; D not certain. The ends were cut back, 7 bases at V and 6 bases at J, with 22 bases in the middle. Germline V gives CDR1 MGHDK, CDR2 SYGVNS. The CDR3 has 15 amino acids. The CDR3 here is CASNDRDTQKSEQYL. The DNA for the CDR3 is TGTGCCAGCAATGACCGCGACACGCAGAAGAGCGAGCAGTACTTA.

About this clonotype: No conserved phenylalanine or tryptophan is present at the end of the CDR3, so a read error is the likely explanation. The DNA of the CDR3 is TGTGCCAGCAGCCCAAATCTAGTGTGGAAGACTGAAGCTTTCTCT. Residues: CASSPNLVWKTEAFS. This chain connects TRBV4-2 to TRBJ1-1; D is ambiguous. The CDR3 extends over 15 amino acids. Trimming removed 4 bases at V and 5 bases at J, with 17 bases between. Germline CDR1 and CDR2: LGHNA and YNFKEQ.

The chain links TRBV7-3 to TRBJ2-4, with D possibly called TRBD1 or TRBD2 (5 bases each). CDR1 and CDR2 from the germline V gene are SGHTA and FQGTGA. V was shortened by 5 bases and J by 0 bases, with 11 bases between the two germline ends. CDR3 length: 15 amino acids. The DNA of the CDR3 is TGTGCCAGCAGCACCGACGGGACAGCCAAAAACATTCAGTACTTC. Translated: CASSTDGTAKNIQYF.

The chain recombines TRBV29-1 with TRBJ2-1, with TRBD1 as a possible D gene (5 bases). The V gene's germline CDR1 is SQVTM and CDR2 ANQGSEA. The CDR3 covers 13 residues. CDR3 amino acids: CSVSRQQYNEQFF. Written as DNA, the CDR3 is TGCAGTGTATCTAGACAGCAGTACAATGAGCAGTTCTTC.

The chain recombines TRBV20-1 with TRBJ2-1; 7 positions agree with TRBD2. Germline V lookup: CDR1 DFQATT, CDR2 SNEGSKA (reference sequence). Trimming removed 5 bases from V and 3 bases from J; junction bases left unmatched: 13. The CDR3 is 16 residues long. The CDR3, as DNA: TGCAGTGCTGGAGTCCCGAGCGGGAAAGGCTACAATGAGCAGTTCTTC. It yields the protein CSAGVPSGKGYNEQFF.

The chain recombines TRBV11-2 with TRBJ2-5, with D perhaps being TRBD1 or TRBD2 (5 bases each). This CDR3 contains 15 residues. Germline values: CDR1 SGHAT, CDR2 FQNNGV. The germline V and J ends were trimmed by 4 bases and 1 base, with 13 bases remaining between them. The CDR3 spells CASSSQRGAQETQYF. CDR3 nucleotide sequence: TGTGCCAGCAGCTCCCAGAGAGGGGCCCAAGAGACCCAGTACTTC.

Remarks on this clonotype: This CDR3 fails to terminate in the conserved phenylalanine or tryptophan, so it likely reflects a read error. The rearrangement uses TRBV6-6 and TRBJ1-2, with 7 bases that match TRBD1. This CDR3 spans 16 amino acids. CDR1 is MNHNY, CDR2 SVGAGI, per germline (reference sequence). With V trimmed by 0 bases and J by 3 bases, 7 bases remained unmatched. CDR3 bases: TGTGCCAGCAGTTACTCGGGACAGACTAAATACTATGGCTACACCATC. It specifies CASSYSGQTKYYGYTI.

Remarks on this clonotype: A much larger clone lies a single base off, so this may be a read error. V usage is TRBV30 and J usage is TRBJ2-1; D ambiguous. This CDR3 is 15 amino acids long. The V and J ends lost 2 bases and 10 bases respectively, with 21 bases between them. Germline lookup yields CDR1 GTSNPN and CDR2 SVGIG (reference sequence). The CDR3 protein is CAWSSGHSNRFEQFF. CDR3 sequence (DNA): TGTGCCTGGAGTTCCGGGCACTCTAATCGTTTCGAGCAGTTCTTC.

The V gene is TRBV29-1, the J gene TRBJ2-3; D perhaps matches TRBD1 (5 bases). The DNA end favors TRBJ1-5, so the J call may be wrong. CDR3 length: 14 amino acids. CDR1 is SQVTM and CDR2 is ANQGSEA in the germline V gene. The CDR3 nucleotides are TGCAGCGTTGAAGGGCTAGCGGACACAGATACGCAGCATTTT. As protein: CSVEGLADTDTQHF.

The chain is built from TRBV29-1 and TRBJ2-5; 10 bases map to TRBD1. This CDR3 contains 14 residues. The trim removed 7 bases at V and 7 bases at J, leaving 12 bases unmatched. The V gene's germline CDR1 is SQVTM and CDR2 ANQGSEA. CDR3 amino acids: CSADRDRGSGTQYF. DNA for the CDR3: TGCAGCGCCGACAGGGACAGGGGATCGGGGACCCAGTACTTC.

This rearrangement joins TRBV11-2 to TRBJ2-7; 8 nucleotides align to TRBD1. The junction had 7 bases not matched to a gene; V was cut back by 7 bases and J by 5 bases. This CDR3 spans 13 amino acids. CDR1 SGHAT and CDR2 FQNNGV come from the germline V gene. Here the CDR3 DNA reads TGTGCCAGCAACGACAGGGGAGACCACGAGCAGTACTTC. This translates into CASNDRGDHEQYF.

The table lists this clonotype with a few counts. V is TRBV20-1 and J is TRBJ2-2; D gene uncertain. Germline V CDR1 and CDR2: DFQATT, SNEGSKA (reference sequence). V lost 2 bases, J lost 0 bases, and 7 bases lay in between. This CDR3 has 14 residues. This CDR3 is CSARPDSNTGELFF. CDR3 sequence (DNA): TGCAGTGCTAGACCGGATTCGAACACCGGGGAGCTGTTTTTT.

Only one count was recorded for this clonotype. This may stem from a read error, because a much larger clone lies one nucleotide away. The chain recombines TRBV7-9 with TRBJ2-7; TRBD2 might be the D (5 bases). Germline CDR1 and CDR2: SEHNR and FQNEAQ (reference sequence). This CDR3 region has 14 residues. This CDR3 is CTSSSGRDSYEQYF. The DNA of the CDR3 is TGTACCAGCAGCTCCGGACGGGACTCCTACGAGCAGTACTTC.